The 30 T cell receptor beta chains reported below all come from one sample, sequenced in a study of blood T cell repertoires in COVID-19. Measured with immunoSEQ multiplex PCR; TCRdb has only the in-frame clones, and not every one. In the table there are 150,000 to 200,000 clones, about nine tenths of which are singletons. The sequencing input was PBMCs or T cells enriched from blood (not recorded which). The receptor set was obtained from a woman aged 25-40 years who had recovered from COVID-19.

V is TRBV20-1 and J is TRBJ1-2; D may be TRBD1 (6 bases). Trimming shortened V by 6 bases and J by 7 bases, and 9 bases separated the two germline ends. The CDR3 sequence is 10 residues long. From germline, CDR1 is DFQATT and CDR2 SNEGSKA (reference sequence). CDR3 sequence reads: CSAQGPGYTF. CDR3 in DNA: TGCAGTGCGCAGGGGCCTGGCTACACCTTC.

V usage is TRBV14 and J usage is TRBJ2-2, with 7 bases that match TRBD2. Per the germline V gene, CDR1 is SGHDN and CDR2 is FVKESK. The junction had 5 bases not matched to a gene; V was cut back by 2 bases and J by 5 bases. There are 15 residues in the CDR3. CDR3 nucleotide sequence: TGTGCCAGCAGCCAAACTCCGGGGGGAACCGGGGAGCTGTTTTTT. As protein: CASSQTPGGTGELFF.

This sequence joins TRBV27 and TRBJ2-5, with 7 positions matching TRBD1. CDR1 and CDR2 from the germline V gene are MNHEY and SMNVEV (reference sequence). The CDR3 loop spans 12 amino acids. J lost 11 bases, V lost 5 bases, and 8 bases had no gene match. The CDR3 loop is CASSLTGAHQYF. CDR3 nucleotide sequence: TGTGCCAGCAGTCTTACAGGGGCCCATCAGTACTTC.

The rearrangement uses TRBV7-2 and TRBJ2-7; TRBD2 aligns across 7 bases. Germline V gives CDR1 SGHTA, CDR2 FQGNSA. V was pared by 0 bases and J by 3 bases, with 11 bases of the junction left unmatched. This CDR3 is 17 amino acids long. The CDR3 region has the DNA TGTGCCAGCAGCTTAGCCGGACTAGTCTCTGAAATCTACGAGCAGTACTTC. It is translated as CASSLAGLVSEIYEQYF. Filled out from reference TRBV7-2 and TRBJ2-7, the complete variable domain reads GAGVSQSPSNKVTEKGKDVELRCDPISGHTALYWYRQSLGQGLEFLIYFQGNSAPDKSGLPSDRFSAERTGGSVSTLTIQRTQQEDSAVYLCASSLAGLVSEIYEQYFGPGTRLTVT.

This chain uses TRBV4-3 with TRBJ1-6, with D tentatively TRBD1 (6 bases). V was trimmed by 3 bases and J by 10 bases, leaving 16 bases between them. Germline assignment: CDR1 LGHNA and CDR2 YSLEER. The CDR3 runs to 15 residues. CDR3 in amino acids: CASSQAGRQASPLHF. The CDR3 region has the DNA TGCGCCAGCAGCCAGGCCGGACGACAGGCATCACCCCTCCACTTT.

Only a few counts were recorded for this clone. This CDR3 is CASSSRVPVRVTSYEQYF. CDR3 DNA: TGTGCCAGCAGCTCGAGGGTACCCGTAAGGGTCACTTCCTACGAGCAGTACTTC. The V call is TRBV7-6, the J call TRBJ2-7, with a tentative D call TRBD2 (5 bases). The germline V gene has CDR1 SGHVS and CDR2 FNYEAQ. V was pared by 4 bases and J by 1 base, with 23 bases between. The CDR3 has 18 residues.

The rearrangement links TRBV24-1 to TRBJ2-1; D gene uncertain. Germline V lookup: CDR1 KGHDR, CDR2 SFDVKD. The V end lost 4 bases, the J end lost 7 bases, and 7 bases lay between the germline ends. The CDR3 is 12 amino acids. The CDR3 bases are TGTGCCACCAGTGAACATAAGAATGAGCAGTTCTTC. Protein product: CATSEHKNEQFF.

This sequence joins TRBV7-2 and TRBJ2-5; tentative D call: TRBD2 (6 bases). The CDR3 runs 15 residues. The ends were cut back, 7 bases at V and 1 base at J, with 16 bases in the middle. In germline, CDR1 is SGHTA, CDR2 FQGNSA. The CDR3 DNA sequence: TGTGCCAGCACCCGGCTCGGGGGTTTCCAAGAGACCCAGTACTTC. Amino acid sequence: CASTRLGGFQETQYF. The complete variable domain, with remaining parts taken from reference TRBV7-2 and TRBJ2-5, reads GAGVSQSPSNKVTEKGKDVELRCDPISGHTALYWYRQSLGQGLEFLIYFQGNSAPDKSGLPSDRFSAERTGGSVSTLTIQRTQQEDSAVYLCASTRLGGFQETQYFGPGTRLLVL.

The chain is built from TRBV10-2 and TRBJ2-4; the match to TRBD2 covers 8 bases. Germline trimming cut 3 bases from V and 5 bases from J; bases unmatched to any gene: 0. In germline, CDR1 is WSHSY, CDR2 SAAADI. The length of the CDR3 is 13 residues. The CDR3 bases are TGCGCCAGCAGTGAAGCGGGAGAAAACATTCAGTACTTC. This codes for CASSEAGENIQYF.

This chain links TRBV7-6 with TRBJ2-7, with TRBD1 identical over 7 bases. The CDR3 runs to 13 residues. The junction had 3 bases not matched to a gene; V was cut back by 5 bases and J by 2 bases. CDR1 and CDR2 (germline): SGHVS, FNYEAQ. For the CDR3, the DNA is TGTGCCAGCAGCCGGGACAGTACCTACGAGCAGTACTTC. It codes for CASSRDSTYEQYF.

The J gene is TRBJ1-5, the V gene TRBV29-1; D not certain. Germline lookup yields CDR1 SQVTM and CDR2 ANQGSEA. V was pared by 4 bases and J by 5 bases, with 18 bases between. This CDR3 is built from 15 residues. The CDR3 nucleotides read TGCAGCGTTGCGACCAGTGCGGGCGTTGATCAGCCCCAGCATTTT. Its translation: CSVATSAGVDQPQHF.

As DNA, the CDR3 is TGCGCCAGCAGCTTGGAACAGGTCCCATCCTACGAGCAGTACTTC. Residues: CASSLEQVPSYEQYF. This chain links TRBV5-1 with TRBJ2-7, with TRBD1 as a possible D gene (5 bases). This CDR3 comprises 15 residues. Looked up from germline, CDR1 is SGHRS and CDR2 is YFSETQ. The V gene lost 0 bases and the J gene lost 1 base, with 11 bases spanning the gap. The entire variable domain, with the rest obtained from reference TRBV5-1 and TRBJ2-7, is as follows: KAGVTQTPRYLIKTRGQQVTLSCSPISGHRSVSWYQQTPGQGLQFLFEYFSETQRNKGNFPGRFSGRQFSNSRSEMNVSTLELGDSALYLCASSLEQVPSYEQYFGPGTRLTVT.

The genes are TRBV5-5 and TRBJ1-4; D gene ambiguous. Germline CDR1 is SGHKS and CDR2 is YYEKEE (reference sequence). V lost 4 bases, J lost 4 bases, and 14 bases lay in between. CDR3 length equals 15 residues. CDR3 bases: TGTGCCAGCAGCGGGCCGGATCCGCTTAATGAAAAACTGTTTTTT. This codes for CASSGPDPLNEKLFF.

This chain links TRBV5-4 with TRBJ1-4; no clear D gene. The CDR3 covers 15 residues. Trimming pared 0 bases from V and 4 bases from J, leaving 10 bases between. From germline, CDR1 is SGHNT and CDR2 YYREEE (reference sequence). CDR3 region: CASSLDFNSNEKLFF. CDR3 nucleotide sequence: TGTGCCAGCAGCTTGGATTTTAACAGTAATGAAAAACTGTTTTTT.

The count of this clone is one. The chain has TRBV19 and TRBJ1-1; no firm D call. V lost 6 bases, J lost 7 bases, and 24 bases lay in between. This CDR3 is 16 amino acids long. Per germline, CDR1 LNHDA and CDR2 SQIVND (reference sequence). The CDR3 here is CASRRQQSLDDFEAFF. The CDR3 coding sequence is TGTGCCAGTAGAAGGCAGCAATCACTTGACGACTTTGAAGCTTTCTTT. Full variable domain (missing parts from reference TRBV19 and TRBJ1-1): DGGITQSPKYLFRKEGQNVTLSCEQNLNHDAMYWYRQDPGQGLRLIYYSQIVNDFQKGDIAEGYSVSREKKESFPLTVTSAQKNPTAFYLCASRRQQSLDDFEAFFGQGTRLTVV.

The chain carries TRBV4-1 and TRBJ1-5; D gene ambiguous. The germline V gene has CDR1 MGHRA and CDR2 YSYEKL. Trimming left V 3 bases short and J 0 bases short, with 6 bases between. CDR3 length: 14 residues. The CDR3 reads CASSHTSSNQPQHF. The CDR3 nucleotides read TGCGCCAGCAGCCACACAAGTAGCAATCAGCCCCAGCATTTT.

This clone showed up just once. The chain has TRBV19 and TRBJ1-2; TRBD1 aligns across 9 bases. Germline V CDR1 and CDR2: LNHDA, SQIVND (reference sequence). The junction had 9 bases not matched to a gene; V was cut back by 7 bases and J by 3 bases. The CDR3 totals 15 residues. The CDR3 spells CASTPYRGRDYGYTF. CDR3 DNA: TGTGCCAGTACCCCTTACAGGGGGCGAGACTATGGCTACACCTTC.

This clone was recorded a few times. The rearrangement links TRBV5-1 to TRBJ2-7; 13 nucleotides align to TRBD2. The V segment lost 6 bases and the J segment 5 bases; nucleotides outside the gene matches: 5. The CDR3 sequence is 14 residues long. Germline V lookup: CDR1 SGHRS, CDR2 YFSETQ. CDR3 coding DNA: TGCGCCAGCAAGAGACTAGCGGGGGGAAACGAGCAGTACTTC. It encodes CASKRLAGGNEQYF.

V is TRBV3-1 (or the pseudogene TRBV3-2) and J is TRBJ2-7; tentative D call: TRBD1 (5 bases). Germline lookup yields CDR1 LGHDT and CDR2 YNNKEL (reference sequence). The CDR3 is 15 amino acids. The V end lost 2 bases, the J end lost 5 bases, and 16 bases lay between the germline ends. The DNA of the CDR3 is TGTGCCAGCAGCCAAAAAGGGGCCCCTATGAACGAGCAGTACTTC. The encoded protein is CASSQKGAPMNEQYF.

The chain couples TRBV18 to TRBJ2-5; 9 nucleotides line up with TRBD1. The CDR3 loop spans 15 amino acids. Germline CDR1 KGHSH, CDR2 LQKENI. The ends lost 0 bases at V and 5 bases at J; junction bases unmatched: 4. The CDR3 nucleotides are TGTGCCAGCTCACCACCGGACAGGGGAGGGGAGACCCAGTACTTC. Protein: CASSPPDRGGETQYF.

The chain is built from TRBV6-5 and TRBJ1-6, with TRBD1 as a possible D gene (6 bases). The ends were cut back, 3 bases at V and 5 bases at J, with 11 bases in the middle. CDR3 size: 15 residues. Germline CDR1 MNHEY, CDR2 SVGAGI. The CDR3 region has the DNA TGTGCCAGCAGTTATGGACAGCCTGATAATTCACCCCTCCACTTT. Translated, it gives CASSYGQPDNSPLHF.

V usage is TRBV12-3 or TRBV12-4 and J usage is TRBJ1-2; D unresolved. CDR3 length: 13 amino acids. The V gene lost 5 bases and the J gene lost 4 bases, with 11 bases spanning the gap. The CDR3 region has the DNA TGTGCCAGCAGTAGAGGCCTAGGCTATGGCTACACCTTC. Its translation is CASSRGLGYGYTF.

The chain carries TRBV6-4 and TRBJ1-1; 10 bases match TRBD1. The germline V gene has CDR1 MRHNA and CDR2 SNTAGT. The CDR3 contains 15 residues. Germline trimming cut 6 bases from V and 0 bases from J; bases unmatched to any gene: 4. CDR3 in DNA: TGTGCCAGCAGACCGGGACAGGGGATGAACACTGAAGCTTTCTTT. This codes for CASRPGQGMNTEAFF.

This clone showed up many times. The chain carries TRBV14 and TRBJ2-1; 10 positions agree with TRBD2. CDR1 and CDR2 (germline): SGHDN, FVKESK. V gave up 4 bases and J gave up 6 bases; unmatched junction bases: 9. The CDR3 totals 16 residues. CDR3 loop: CASSPKREGHSNEQFF. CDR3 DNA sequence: TGTGCCAGCAGCCCCAAGCGGGAGGGCCATAGCAATGAGCAGTTCTTC.

The CDR3 DNA reads as TGCGCCAGCAGTGAGGAGGGAGAGGGGGCGGGAGAGACCCAGTACTTC. This translates into CASSEEGEGAGETQYF. The J gene is TRBJ2-5, the V gene TRBV10-2; TRBD1 matches 7 bases. The junction had 10 bases not matched to a gene; V was cut back by 2 bases and J by 4 bases. The CDR3 extends over 16 amino acids. Per the germline V gene, CDR1 is WSHSY and CDR2 is SAAADI.

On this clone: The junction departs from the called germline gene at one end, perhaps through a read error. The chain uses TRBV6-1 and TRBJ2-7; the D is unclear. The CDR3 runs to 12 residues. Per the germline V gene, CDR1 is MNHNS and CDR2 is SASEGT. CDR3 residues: CASSEVAVTRSF. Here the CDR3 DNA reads TGTGCCAGCAGTGAAGTGGCAGTCACGAGGAGCTTC.

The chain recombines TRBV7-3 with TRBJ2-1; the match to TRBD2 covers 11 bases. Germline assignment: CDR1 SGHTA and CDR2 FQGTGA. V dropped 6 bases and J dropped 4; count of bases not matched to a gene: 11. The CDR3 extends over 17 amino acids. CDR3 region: CASSSATSGGSYNEQFF. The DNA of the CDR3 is TGTGCCAGCAGTTCGGCTACTAGCGGGGGATCGTACAATGAGCAGTTCTTC.

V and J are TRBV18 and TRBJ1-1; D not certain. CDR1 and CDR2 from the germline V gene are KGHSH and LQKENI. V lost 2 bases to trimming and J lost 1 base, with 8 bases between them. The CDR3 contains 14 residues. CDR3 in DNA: TGTGCCAGCTCACCAATATCCCGGAACACTGAAGCTTTCTTT. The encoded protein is CASSPISRNTEAFF.

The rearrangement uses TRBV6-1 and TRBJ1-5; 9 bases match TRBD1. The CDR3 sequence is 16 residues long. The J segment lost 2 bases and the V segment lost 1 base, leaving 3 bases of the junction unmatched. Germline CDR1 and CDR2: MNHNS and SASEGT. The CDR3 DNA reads TGTGCCAGCAGTGAAGGGGACAGGGTTGGCAATCAGCCCCAGCATTTT. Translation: CASSEGDRVGNQPQHF.

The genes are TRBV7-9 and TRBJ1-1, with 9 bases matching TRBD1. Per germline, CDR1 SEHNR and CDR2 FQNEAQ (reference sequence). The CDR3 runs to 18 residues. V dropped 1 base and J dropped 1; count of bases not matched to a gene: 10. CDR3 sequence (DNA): TGTGCCAGCAGCTTAGTGGGACAGGGATTGCGCCCGAACACTGAAGCTTTCTTT. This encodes CASSLVGQGLRPNTEAFF.